This T cell receptor (beta chain) stems from a study of blood T cell repertoires in COVID-19. This clone was observed once. Using immunoSEQ multiplex PCR, the repertoire was profiled, and TCRdb retains in-frame clones only, with some absent. The sample has about 230,000 clones; roughly 87% are singletons. The V gene lost 1 base and the J gene lost 2 bases, with 8 bases spanning the gap. This CDR3 is 14 amino acids long. Germline CDR1 and CDR2: LGHNA and YNFKEQ. The sequenced material came from PBMCs or T cells enriched from blood (not recorded which). The chain uses TRBV4-2 and TRBJ1-1; a possible D gene is TRBD1 (5 bases). The clonotype comes from a young man who had recovered from COVID-19. The CDR3 spells CASSQGQINTEAFF. CDR3 DNA sequence: TGTGCCAGCAGCCAAGGACAGATTAACACTGAAGCTTTCTTT.